This note documents a single T cell receptor (beta chain) sequence. The sample originates from a study of blood T cell repertoires in COVID-19. Study at large: There were acute and convalescent COVID-19 samples, and they came from the United States, Italy and Spain. From T cells, B-cell-depleted T cells, or PBMCs came the material, which was cDNA or gDNA.

V was clipped by 7 bases and J by 2 bases; unmatched bases: 8. The length of the CDR3 is 14 residues. The V gene's germline CDR1 is LNHDA and CDR2 SQIVND (reference sequence). In the authors' workflow: Reference gene primer amplification yielded estimated nucleated cell counts. Libraries were prepared by immunoSEQ multiplex PCR; TCRdb keeps only in-frame clonotypes and omits some of them. The V and J calls and clone size come from that table; D and trimming were worked out from the DNA. This repertoire shows approximately 240,000 clones, about 85% found once; its top ten account for approximately 2.6%.

The chain links TRBV19 to TRBJ2-7, with TRBD2 matching 7 bases. The TCR was taken from a man in his fifties or sixties who had recovered from COVID-19. Source material: peripheral blood. The CDR3 DNA reads TGTGCCAGTACTTCCTCGACTAGCACCTACGAGCAGTACTTC. This codes for CASTSSTSTYEQYF.